The clone carrying this T cell receptor (beta chain) was found many times. The sample originates from a study of neurological immune-mediated disorders. TCRdb redid the calling of the 5' RACE reads with MiXCR, one entry per CDR3 protein. The sample includes fewer than 35,000 distinct CDR3 sequences, 2.5% to 4% of them seen just once. After removal of 4 bases from V and 6 bases from J, the junction contained 4 bases not matched to a gene. Germline V gives CDR1 DFQATT, CDR2 SNEGSKA (reference sequence). CDR3 length: 14 amino acids. This clonotype was sampled from a woman aged 25 to 39 with multiple sclerosis. Sequencing was done on a sample of PBMCs. The J gene is TRBJ1-6, the V gene TRBV20-1; 9 bases align to TRBD1. The CDR3 reads CSATRDRANSPLHF. The CDR3 region has the DNA TGCAGTGCTACTCGGGACAGGGCTAATTCACCCCTCCACTTT.